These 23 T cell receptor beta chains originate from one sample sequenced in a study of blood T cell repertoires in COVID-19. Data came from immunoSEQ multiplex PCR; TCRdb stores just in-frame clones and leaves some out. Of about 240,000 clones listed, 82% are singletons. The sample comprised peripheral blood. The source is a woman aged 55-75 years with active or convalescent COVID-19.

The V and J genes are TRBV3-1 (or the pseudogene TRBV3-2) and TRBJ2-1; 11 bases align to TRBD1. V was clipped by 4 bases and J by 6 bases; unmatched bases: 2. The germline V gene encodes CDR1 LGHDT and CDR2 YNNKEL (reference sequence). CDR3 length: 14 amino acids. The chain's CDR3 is CASSRDRGVNEQFF. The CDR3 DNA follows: TGTGCCAGCAGCCGGGACAGGGGGGTCAATGAGCAGTTCTTC.

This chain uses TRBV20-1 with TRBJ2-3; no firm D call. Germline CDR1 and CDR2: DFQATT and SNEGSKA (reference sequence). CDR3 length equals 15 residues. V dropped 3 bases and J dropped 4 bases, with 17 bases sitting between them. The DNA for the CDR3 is TGCAGTGCTAGTAAAGGCCCGTCGGCGGCAGATACGCAGTATTTT. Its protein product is CSASKGPSAADTQYF.

The CDR3: CASSSVASGGLSSYNEQFF. In DNA, the CDR3 is TGTGCCAGCTCATCCGTGGCTAGCGGGGGCCTCAGCTCCTACAATGAGCAGTTCTTC. The chain uses TRBV18 and TRBJ2-1, with TRBD2 matching over 10 bases. In germline, CDR1 is KGHSH, CDR2 LQKENI. Trimming at V came to 5 bases and at J to 0 bases, leaving 13 bases not matched to a gene. The CDR3 runs to 19 residues.

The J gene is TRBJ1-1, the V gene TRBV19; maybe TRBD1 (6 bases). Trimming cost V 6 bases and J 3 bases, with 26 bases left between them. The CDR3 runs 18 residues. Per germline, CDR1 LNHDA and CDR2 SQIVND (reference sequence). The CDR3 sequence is CASSPLGLGAHIDTEAFF. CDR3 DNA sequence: TGTGCCAGTAGCCCCCTTGGTTTGGGGGCGCATATTGACACTGAAGCTTTCTTT.

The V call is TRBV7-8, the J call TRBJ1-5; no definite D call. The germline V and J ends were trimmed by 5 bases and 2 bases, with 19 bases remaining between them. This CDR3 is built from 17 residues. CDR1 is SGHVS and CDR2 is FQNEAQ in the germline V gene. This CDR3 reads CASSLQSWRWGNQPQHF. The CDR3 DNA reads TGTGCCAGCAGCCTCCAGTCGTGGAGGTGGGGCAATCAGCCCCAGCATTTT.

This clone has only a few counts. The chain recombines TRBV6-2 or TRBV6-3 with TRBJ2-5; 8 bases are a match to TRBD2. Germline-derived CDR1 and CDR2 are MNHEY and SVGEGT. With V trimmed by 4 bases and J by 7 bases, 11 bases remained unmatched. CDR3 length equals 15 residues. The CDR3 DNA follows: TGTGCCAGCAGTTCCCCCTGGCGGGGGGACGTGACCCAGTACTTC. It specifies CASSSPWRGDVTQYF.

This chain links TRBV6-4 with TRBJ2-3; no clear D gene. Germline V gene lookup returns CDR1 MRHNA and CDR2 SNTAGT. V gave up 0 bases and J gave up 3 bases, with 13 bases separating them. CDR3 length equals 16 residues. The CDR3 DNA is TGTGCCAGCAGTGACTCAGAATCCGCCGGGACAGATACGCAGTATTTT. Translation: CASSDSESAGTDTQYF.

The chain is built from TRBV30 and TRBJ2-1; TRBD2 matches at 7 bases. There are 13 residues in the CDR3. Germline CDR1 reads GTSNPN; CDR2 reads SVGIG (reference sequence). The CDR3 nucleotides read TGTGCTTCCTCCCCCGGGGGGAGGGATGCGCAGTTCTTC. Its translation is CASSPGGRDAQFF.

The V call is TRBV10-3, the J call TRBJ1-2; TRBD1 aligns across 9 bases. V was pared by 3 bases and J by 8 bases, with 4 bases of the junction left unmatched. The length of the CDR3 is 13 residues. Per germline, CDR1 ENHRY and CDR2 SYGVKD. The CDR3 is CAISEQGAWGYTF. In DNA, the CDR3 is TGTGCCATCAGTGAACAGGGGGCGTGGGGCTACACCTTC.

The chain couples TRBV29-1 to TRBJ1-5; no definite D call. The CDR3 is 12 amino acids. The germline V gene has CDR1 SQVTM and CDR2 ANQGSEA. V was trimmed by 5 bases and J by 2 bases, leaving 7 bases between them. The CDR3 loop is CSVQDGNQPQHF. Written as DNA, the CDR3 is TGCAGCGTTCAGGATGGCAATCAGCCCCAGCATTTT.

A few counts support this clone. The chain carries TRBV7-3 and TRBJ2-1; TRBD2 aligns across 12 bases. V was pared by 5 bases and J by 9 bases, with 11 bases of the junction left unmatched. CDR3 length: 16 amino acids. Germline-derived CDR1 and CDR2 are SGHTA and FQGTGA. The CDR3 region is CASSAALAGGLSEQFF. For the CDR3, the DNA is TGTGCCAGCAGCGCAGCACTAGCGGGGGGTCTGAGTGAGCAGTTCTTC. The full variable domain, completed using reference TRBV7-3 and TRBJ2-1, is GAGVSQTPSNKVTEKGKYVELRCDPISGHTALYWYRQSLGQGPEFLIYFQGTGAADDSGLPNDRFFAVRPEGSVSTLKIQRTERGDSAVYLCASSAALAGGLSEQFFGPGTRLTVL.

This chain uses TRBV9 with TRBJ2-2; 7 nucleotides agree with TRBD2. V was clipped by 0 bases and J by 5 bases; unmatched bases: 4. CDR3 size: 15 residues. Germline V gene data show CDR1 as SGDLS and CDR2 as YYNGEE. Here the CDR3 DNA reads TGTGCCAGCAGCGTAGCGGGGGGTCAAACCGGGGAGCTGTTTTTT. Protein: CASSVAGGQTGELFF.

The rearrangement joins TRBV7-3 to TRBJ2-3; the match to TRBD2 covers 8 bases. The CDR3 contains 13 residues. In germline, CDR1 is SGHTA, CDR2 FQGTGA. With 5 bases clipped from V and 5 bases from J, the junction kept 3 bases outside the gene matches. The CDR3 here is CASSISGEDTQYF. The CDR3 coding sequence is TGTGCCAGCAGCATTAGCGGGGAAGATACGCAGTATTTT.

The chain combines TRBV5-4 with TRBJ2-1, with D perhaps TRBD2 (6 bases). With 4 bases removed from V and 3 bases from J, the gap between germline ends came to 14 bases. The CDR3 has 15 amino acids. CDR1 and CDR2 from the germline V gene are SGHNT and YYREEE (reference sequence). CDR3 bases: TGTGCCAGCAGCGACCCCGGGGGAGACTACAATGAGCAGTTCTTC. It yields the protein CASSDPGGDYNEQFF. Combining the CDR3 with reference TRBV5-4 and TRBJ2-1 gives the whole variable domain ETGVTQSPTHLIKTRGQQVTLRCSSQSGHNTVSWYQQALGQGPQFIFQYYREEENGRGNFPPRFSGLQFPNYSSELNVNALELDDSALYLCASSDPGGDYNEQFFGPGTRLTVL.

The CDR3 nucleotides are TGTGCCAGCAGTGTCCGAGCTCCGGGACAGGGGACTAATGAAAAACTGTTTTTT. It is translated as CASSVRAPGQGTNEKLFF. The rearrangement links TRBV6-1 to TRBJ1-4, with TRBD1 identical over 10 bases. Germline values: CDR1 MNHNS, CDR2 SASEGT. The CDR3 contains 18 residues. The junction had 10 bases not matched to a gene; V was cut back by 4 bases and J by 2 bases.

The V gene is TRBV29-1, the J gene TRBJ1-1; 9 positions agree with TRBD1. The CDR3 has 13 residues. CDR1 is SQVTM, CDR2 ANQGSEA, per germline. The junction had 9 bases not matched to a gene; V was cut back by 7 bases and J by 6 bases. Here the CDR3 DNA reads TGCAGCGCCGGGGACAGGGCTGTTCCTGAAGCTTTCTTT. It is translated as CSAGDRAVPEAFF.

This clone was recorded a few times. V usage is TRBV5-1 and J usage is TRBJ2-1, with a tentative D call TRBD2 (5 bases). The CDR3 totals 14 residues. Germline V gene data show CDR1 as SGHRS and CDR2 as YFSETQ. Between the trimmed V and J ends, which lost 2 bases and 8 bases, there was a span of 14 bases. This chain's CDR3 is CASSLPGEWDEQFF. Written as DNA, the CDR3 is TGCGCCAGCAGCTTACCCGGGGAATGGGATGAGCAGTTCTTC.

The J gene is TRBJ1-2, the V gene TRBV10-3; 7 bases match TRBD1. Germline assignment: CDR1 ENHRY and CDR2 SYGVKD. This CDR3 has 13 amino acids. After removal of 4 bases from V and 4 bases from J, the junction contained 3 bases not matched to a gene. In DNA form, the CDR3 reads TGTGCCATCAGTGGGGGACAGCCCTATGGCTACACCTTC. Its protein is CAISGGQPYGYTF.

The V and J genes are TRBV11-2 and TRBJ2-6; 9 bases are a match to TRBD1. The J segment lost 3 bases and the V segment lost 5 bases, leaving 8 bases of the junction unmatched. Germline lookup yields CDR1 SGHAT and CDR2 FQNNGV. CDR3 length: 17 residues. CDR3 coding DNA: TGTGCCAGCAGCCAAATACAGGGGGCGCGTGGGGCCAACGTCCTGACTTTC. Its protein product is CASSQIQGARGANVLTF.

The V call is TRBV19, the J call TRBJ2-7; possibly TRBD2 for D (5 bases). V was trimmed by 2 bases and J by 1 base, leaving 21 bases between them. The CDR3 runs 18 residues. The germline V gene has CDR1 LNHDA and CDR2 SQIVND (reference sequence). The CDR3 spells CASSISPSRADASYEQYF. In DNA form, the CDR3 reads TGTGCCAGTAGTATAAGTCCCTCTAGAGCGGATGCTTCCTACGAGCAGTACTTC.

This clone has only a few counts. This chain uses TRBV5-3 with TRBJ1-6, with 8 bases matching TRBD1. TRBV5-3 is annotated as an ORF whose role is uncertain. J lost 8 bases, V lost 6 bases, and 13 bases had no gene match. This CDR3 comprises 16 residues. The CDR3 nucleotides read TGTGCCAGAAATTTGCGGGACAGGCTGGGGGATTCACCCCTCCACTTT. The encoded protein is CARNLRDRLGDSPLHF.

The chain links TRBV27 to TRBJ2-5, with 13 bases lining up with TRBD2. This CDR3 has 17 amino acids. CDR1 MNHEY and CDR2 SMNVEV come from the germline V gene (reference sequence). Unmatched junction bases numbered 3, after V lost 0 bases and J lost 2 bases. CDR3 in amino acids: CASSLSGLAGNQETQYF. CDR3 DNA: TGTGCCAGCAGTTTATCGGGACTAGCGGGGAATCAAGAGACCCAGTACTTC.

The CDR3 loop reads CASSPSEGGGPQTQYF. In DNA form, the CDR3 reads TGTGCCAGCAGTCCCTCGGAGGGCGGGGGCCCTCAAACCCAGTACTTC. The chain carries TRBV27 and TRBJ2-5, with D perhaps matching TRBD2 (7 bases). This CDR3 comprises 16 residues. CDR1 and CDR2 from the germline V gene are MNHEY and SMNVEV (reference sequence). Trimming cost V 5 bases and J 8 bases, with 24 bases left between them.